These 10 T cell receptor beta chains were all obtained from the same sample, sequenced in a study of blood T cells in healthy people across ages. For the second PCR, which ran for 7 to 11 cycles, a sample-barcoded 5' primer and a J-beta primer mix were used. TCRdb called the 5' RACE reads again in MiXCR, with one record for every CDR3 protein. This table has around 710,000 distinct CDR3 sequences, 43% appearing once. The material sequenced was blood. These receptors were obtained from an older woman in good health.

J is TRBJ1-2 and V is TRBV25-1; D is unclear. Trimming took 3 bases from V and 6 from J, leaving 11 bases between them. Germline-derived CDR1 and CDR2 are MGHDK and SYGVNS. The CDR3 has 13 residues. The CDR3 reads CASSDGSPDGYTF. The CDR3 region has the DNA TGTGCCAGCAGTGATGGCAGCCCTGATGGCTACACCTTC.

The V gene is TRBV7-9, the J gene TRBJ2-2; 7 nucleotides line up with TRBD1. The trim removed 2 bases at V and 7 bases at J, leaving 1 base unmatched. The CDR3 is 13 residues long. Germline V gives CDR1 SEHNR, CDR2 FQNEAQ (reference sequence). The CDR3 is CASSLTGVGELFF. DNA of the CDR3: TGTGCCAGCAGCTTAACAGGGGTCGGGGAGCTGTTTTTT.

This clonotype came up a few times. This rearrangement joins TRBV7-3 to TRBJ2-3; maybe TRBD2 (5 bases). The CDR3 extends over 13 amino acids. V was trimmed by 5 bases and J by 3 bases, leaving 9 bases between them. CDR1 is SGHTA and CDR2 is FQGTGA in the germline V gene. The CDR3 coding sequence is TGTGCCAGCAGCCGAGGGTTAACAGATACGCAGTATTTT. Protein sequence: CASSRGLTDTQYF. Full variable domain (rest looked up from reference TRBV7-3 and TRBJ2-3): GAGVSQTPSNKVTEKGKYVELRCDPISGHTALYWYRQSLGQGPEFLIYFQGTGAADDSGLPNDRFFAVRPEGSVSTLKIQRTERGDSAVYLCASSRGLTDTQYFGPGTRLTVL.

The V and J genes are TRBV7-9 and TRBJ2-3; 7 bases are a match to TRBD2. The germline V gene has CDR1 SEHNR and CDR2 FQNEAQ (reference sequence). This CDR3 contains 17 residues. J lost 2 bases, V lost 4 bases, and 12 bases had no gene match. The CDR3 coding sequence is TGTGCCAGCAGCTCCGGAGTTCCGGGACTACACACAGATACGCAGTATTTT. Translated: CASSSGVPGLHTDTQYF.

The rearrangement joins TRBV7-3 to TRBJ2-4; D is unclear. The J call is doubtful: the DNA matches TRBJ2-7 better. This CDR3 has 15 residues. Per germline, CDR1 SGHTA and CDR2 FQGTGA. CDR3 region: CASSLSQRRSYEQYF. The CDR3 coding sequence is TGTGCCAGCAGCTTATCGCAGAGGAGAAGCTACGAGCAGTACTTC.

The chain carries TRBV6-1 and TRBJ1-5; 8 bases align to TRBD1. Germline values: CDR1 MNHNS, CDR2 SASEGT. V lost 4 bases, J lost 3 bases, and 11 bases stayed unmatched. CDR3 size: 17 residues. The CDR3 DNA follows: TGTGCCAGCAGTGCCAGCCGGGACAGGCGAAACAATCAGCCCCAGCATTTT. It encodes CASSASRDRRNNQPQHF.

This clonotype was counted ten times or more. This sequence joins TRBV4-2 and TRBJ2-7; the D gene is possibly TRBD2 (7 bases). The CDR3 contains 15 residues. Trimming cost V 1 base and J 3 bases, with 13 bases left between them. CDR1 is LGHNA and CDR2 is YNFKEQ in the germline V gene. In nucleotides, the CDR3 is TGTGCCAGCAGCCAAGCAGGGGACTACCTCTACGAGCAGTACTTC. Protein sequence: CASSQAGDYLYEQYF.

A remark on this clonotype: Just one base apart from a much larger clone, this may be a read error. This rearrangement joins TRBV9 to TRBJ2-1; TRBD1 might be the D (5 bases). Per the germline V gene, CDR1 is SGDLS and CDR2 is YYNGEE. This CDR3 is 14 amino acids long. V was shortened by 3 bases and J by 8 bases, with 15 bases between the two germline ends. CDR3 in DNA: TGTGCCAGCAGCGAACAGGACGGTTACGATGAGCAGTTCTTC. Its protein product is CASSEQDGYDEQFF.

Notes on this clonotype: Without the conserved terminal phenylalanine or tryptophan, this CDR3 likely stems from a read error. This chain uses TRBV7-3 with TRBJ1-2, with 9 bases matching TRBD1. This CDR3 is 15 amino acids long. Germline V gene data show CDR1 as SGHTA and CDR2 as FQGTGA. V was pared by 5 bases and J by 3 bases, with 7 bases of the junction left unmatched. This CDR3 is CASSPQTGGYYGYTI. CDR3 DNA sequence: TGTGCCAGCAGCCCCCAGACAGGGGGGTACTATGGCTACACCATC.

This chain links TRBV3-1 with TRBJ1-2, with 10 nucleotides matching TRBD1. The germline gives CDR1 LGHDT, CDR2 YNNKEL (reference sequence). The CDR3 is 15 residues long. The V gene end was trimmed by 1 base and the J gene end by 5 bases; junction bases not matched to a gene: 4. For the CDR3, the DNA is TGTGCCAGCAGCCAAGGGACAGGGGGTGAATATGGCTACACCTTC. Its translation is CASSQGTGGEYGYTF.